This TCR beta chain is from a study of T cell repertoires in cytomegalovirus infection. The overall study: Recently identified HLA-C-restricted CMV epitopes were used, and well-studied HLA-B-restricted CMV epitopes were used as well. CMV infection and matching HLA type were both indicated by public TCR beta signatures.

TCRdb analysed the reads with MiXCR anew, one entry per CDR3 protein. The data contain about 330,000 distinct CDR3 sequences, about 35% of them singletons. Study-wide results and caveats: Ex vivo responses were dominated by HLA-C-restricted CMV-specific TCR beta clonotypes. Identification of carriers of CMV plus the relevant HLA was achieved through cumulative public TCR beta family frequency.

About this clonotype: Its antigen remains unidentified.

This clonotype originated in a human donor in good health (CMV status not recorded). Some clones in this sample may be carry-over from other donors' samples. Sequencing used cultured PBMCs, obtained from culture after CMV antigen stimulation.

The CDR3 bases are TGCAGTGCTAGAGAGGGGCTGTACTCCTACGAGCAGTACTTC. This codes for CSAREGLYSYEQYF. J is TRBJ2-7 and V is TRBV20-1; weak D call: TRBD1 (5 bases). CDR1 and CDR2 (germline): DFQATT, SNEGSKA (reference sequence). Trimming pared 0 bases from V and 0 bases from J, leaving 9 bases between. CDR3 length: 14 amino acids.